This T cell receptor (beta chain) came from a study of blood T cells in healthy people across ages. A J-beta primer mix and a sample-barcoded 5' primer were used in a second PCR of about 6 to 12 cycles. TCRdb processed the 5' RACE reads anew with MiXCR; each CDR3 protein has one entry. Of roughly 1,300,000 distinct CDR3 sequences listed, almost 60% were seen once; the top ten hold about 6.7%. Germline lookup yields CDR1 LGHNA and CDR2 YSLEER. This CDR3 has 15 residues. The germline V and J ends were trimmed by 0 bases and 1 base, with 10 bases remaining between them. V and J are TRBV4-3 and TRBJ2-7, with D possibly matching TRBD2 (5 bases). The sequenced material came from blood. This receptor was taken from a man aged 18 to 29 in good health. DNA for the CDR3: TGCGCCAGCAGCCAAGAGTTGTCGGGATCCTACGAGCAGTACTTC. Protein sequence: CASSQELSGSYEQYF.